The 24 T cell receptor beta chains in this list originate from one sample, sequenced in a study of T cell responses to AZD1222 COVID-19 vaccine. Measured with immunoSEQ multiplex PCR; TCRdb has only the in-frame clones, and not every one. Altogether under 150,000 clones are present, about nine tenths being singletons, with the ten largest covering around 20%. The specimen comprised peripheral blood, sampled on day 0 of MenACWY control vaccination. These receptors all come from an adult in good health.

The chain couples TRBV28 to TRBJ1-1, with D hard to call. Per the germline V gene, CDR1 is MDHEN and CDR2 is SYDVKM. Trimming removed 6 bases from V and 0 bases from J, with 17 bases in between. This CDR3 has 16 residues. CDR3 DNA sequence: TGTGCCAGCAGGTCGATGGAGTTAGTATTGAACACTGAAGCTTTCTTT. Translation: CASRSMELVLNTEAFF.

This clone is deemed medium-sized (0.01 to 0.1%). The chain recombines TRBV7-8 with TRBJ2-2, with TRBD2 matching 7 bases. V was clipped by 5 bases and J by 10 bases; unmatched bases: 13. The germline V gene encodes CDR1 SGHVS and CDR2 FQNEAQ. This CDR3 region has 15 residues. CDR3 amino acids: CASSPGAGNVEELFF. CDR3 bases: TGTGCCAGCAGCCCCGGAGCGGGAAATGTTGAGGAGCTGTTTTTT.

The chain is built from TRBV7-8 and TRBJ1-5; 10 bases match TRBD1. In germline, CDR1 is SGHVS, CDR2 FQNEAQ. CDR3 size: 18 residues. The V and J ends lost 3 bases and 6 bases, in that order; junction bases with no gene match: 14. The CDR3 region has the DNA TGTGCCAGCAGCTTGCTTCCGACAGGGGGCTTTTTGGGTCAGCCCCAGCATTTT. Protein sequence: CASSLLPTGGFLGQPQHF.

The rearrangement links TRBV2 to TRBJ2-5; unclear D gene. The length of the CDR3 is 13 residues. Germline-derived CDR1 and CDR2 are SNHLY and FYNNEI. The CDR3 DNA reads as TGTGCGATGAATCGGCAGTACCAAGAGACCCAGTACTTC. It encodes CAMNRQYQETQYF.

The J gene is TRBJ1-1, the V gene TRBV10-3; 7 bases fit TRBD1. CDR1 is ENHRY and CDR2 is SYGVKD in the germline V gene. J gave up 0 bases and V 6 bases, and 4 bases lay outside the gene matches. The CDR3 is 14 amino acids. The CDR3 DNA reads TGTGCCATCAGGAGACAGGGCGTGAACACTGAAGCTTTCTTT. This codes for CAIRRQGVNTEAFF.

The chain has TRBV28 and TRBJ1-5; TRBD1 matches at 10 bases. Germline-derived CDR1 and CDR2 are MDHEN and SYDVKM. The ends lost 5 bases at V and 7 bases at J; junction bases unmatched: 5. CDR3 length equals 14 residues. The CDR3: CASSRQGAGQPQHF. CDR3 nucleotide sequence: TGTGCCAGCAGTCGACAGGGGGCGGGACAGCCCCAGCATTTT. Full variable domain (rest looked up from reference TRBV28 and TRBJ1-5): DVKVTQSSRYLVKRTGEKVFLECVQDMDHENMFWYRQDPGLGLRLIYFSYDVKMKEKGDIPEGYSVSREKKERFSLILESASTNQTSMYLCASSRQGAGQPQHFGDGTRLSIL.

The rearrangement joins TRBV5-1 to TRBJ1-2, with unresolved D. V was clipped by 0 bases and J by 3 bases, with 3 bases between them. Germline CDR1 and CDR2: SGHRS and YFSETQ. This CDR3 spans 12 amino acids. CDR3 region: CASSLEDYGYTF. CDR3 coding DNA: TGCGCCAGCAGCTTGGAGGACTATGGCTACACCTTC. The full variable domain, in which reference TRBV5-1 and TRBJ1-2 provide the parts outside the CDR3, is KAGVTQTPRYLIKTRGQQVTLSCSPISGHRSVSWYQQTPGQGLQFLFEYFSETQRNKGNFPGRFSGRQFSNSRSEMNVSTLELGDSALYLCASSLEDYGYTFGSGTRLTVV.

The rearrangement links TRBV20-1 to TRBJ2-3, with unresolved D. Trimming stripped 3 bases from V and 5 bases from J, with 6 bases between. The CDR3 spans 11 residues. CDR1 is DFQATT and CDR2 is SNEGSKA in the germline V gene (reference sequence). CDR3: CSASLGDTQYF. In DNA form, the CDR3 reads TGCAGTGCTAGTCTAGGAGATACGCAGTATTTT.

The chain links TRBV6-5 to TRBJ2-2; D assignment may be TRBD1 or TRBD2 (5 bases each). Trimming pared 8 bases from V and 0 bases from J, leaving 10 bases between. The germline CDR1 and CDR2 sequences are MNHEY and SVGAGI. This CDR3 spans 14 amino acids. The CDR3 DNA sequence: TGTGCCAGCGCAGGGACCGCGAACACCGGGGAGCTGTTTTTT. Its protein is CASAGTANTGELFF.

The chain uses TRBV2 and TRBJ1-5; perhaps TRBD1 as D (5 bases). Germline-derived CDR1 and CDR2 are SNHLY and FYNNEI. The germline V and J ends were trimmed by 2 bases and 5 bases, with 7 bases remaining between them. The CDR3 runs to 13 residues. CDR3 DNA: TGTGCCAGCAGTGAAAGGGACGATCAGCCCCAGCATTTT. It encodes CASSERDDQPQHF.

V is TRBV10-2 and J is TRBJ2-1, with TRBD1 identical over 9 bases. J gave up 12 bases and V 0 bases, and 6 bases lay outside the gene matches. Germline-derived CDR1 and CDR2 are WSHSY and SAAADI. The CDR3 covers 14 residues. CDR3 protein: CASSESLVQGAQFF. CDR3 nucleotide sequence: TGCGCCAGCAGTGAGTCTCTGGTACAGGGGGCGCAGTTCTTC.

This clone came up once. The V gene is TRBV5-4, the J gene TRBJ1-6, with TRBD1 as a possible D gene (5 bases). Germline V lookup: CDR1 SGHNT, CDR2 YYREEE (reference sequence). Trimming shortened V by 4 bases and J by 10 bases, and 21 bases separated the two germline ends. The CDR3 consists of 16 residues. The CDR3 DNA sequence: TGTGCCAGCAGCCCGTTCCGCGGGAGGAGGGACTCACCCCTCCACTTT. It yields the protein CASSPFRGRRDSPLHF.

V is TRBV7-8 and J is TRBJ1-5; TRBD1 aligns across 9 bases. V was clipped by 5 bases and J by 5 bases; unmatched bases: 13. Germline lookup yields CDR1 SGHVS and CDR2 FQNEAQ. The CDR3 length is 17 residues. The DNA of the CDR3 is TGTGCCAGCAGCCCCTCGGACAGGGGAAGAGGCCATCAGCCCCAGCATTTT. Amino acids: CASSPSDRGRGHQPQHF.

This rearrangement joins TRBV3-1 (or the pseudogene TRBV3-2) to TRBJ1-5, with TRBD1 as a possible D gene (6 bases). This CDR3 contains 16 residues. CDR1 LGHDT and CDR2 YNNKEL come from the germline V gene (reference sequence). Deletions cut 4 bases from V and 5 bases from J, with 18 bases between. The CDR3 bases are TGTGCCAGCAGCCGAACCCGAGACGACAGGTATCAGCCCCAGCATTTT. Its translation is CASSRTRDDRYQPQHF.

The chain has TRBV5-8 and TRBJ1-4, with 8 bases aligning to TRBD1. The germline V gene has CDR1 SGHTS and CDR2 YDEGEE. The CDR3 extends over 16 amino acids. Unmatched junction bases numbered 9, after V lost 4 bases and J lost 4 bases. The CDR3 here is CASSPSTGALNEKLFF. The CDR3 DNA reads TGTGCCAGCAGCCCCTCGACAGGGGCCCTTAATGAAAAACTGTTTTTT.

The chain employs TRBV7-8 and TRBJ1-1; no clear D. V lost 5 bases to trimming and J lost 7 bases, with 20 bases between them. The CDR3 covers 15 residues. Germline V lookup: CDR1 SGHVS, CDR2 FQNEAQ. The CDR3 DNA reads as TGTGCCAGCAGCCCCCTCCCCGGCACGGTGAATGAAGCTTTCTTT. Its protein is CASSPLPGTVNEAFF.

This sequence joins TRBV7-2 and TRBJ2-2, with 7 nucleotides matching TRBD2. CDR3 length equals 14 residues. V was pared by 5 bases and J by 5 bases, with 5 bases of the junction left unmatched. Germline loops: CDR1 SGHTA, CDR2 FQGNSA. The DNA for the CDR3 is TGTGCCAGCAGCGGGGACGGGGGGACCGGGGAGCTGTTTTTT. Amino acids: CASSGDGGTGELFF.

In this sample, this clone turned up once. The V gene is TRBV11-2, the J gene TRBJ2-1; TRBD2 aligns across 14 bases. The V segment lost 6 bases and the J segment 3 bases; nucleotides outside the gene matches: 1. This CDR3 has 15 amino acids. Per the germline V gene, CDR1 is SGHAT and CDR2 is FQNNGV. Here the CDR3 DNA reads TGTGCCAGCAGGGGACTAGCGGGAGACTACAATGAGCAGTTCTTC. It is translated as CASRGLAGDYNEQFF.

The CDR3 nucleotides read TGCAGCGTCCATAGGGGCACTGAAGCTTTCTTT. Protein sequence: CSVHRGTEAFF. The V gene is TRBV29-1, the J gene TRBJ1-1; TRBD1 is a possible D gene (5 bases). The CDR3 length is 11 residues. In germline, CDR1 is SQVTM, CDR2 ANQGSEA. V dropped 6 bases and J dropped 4 bases, with 9 bases sitting between them.

The V call is TRBV6-5, the J call TRBJ1-5; possibly TRBD1 for D (5 bases). Germline CDR1 and CDR2: MNHEY and SVGAGI. The CDR3 is 13 residues long. V was cut by 6 bases and J by 0 bases, with 6 bases left in between. The CDR3 DNA reads as TGTGCCAGCAGGCAGGGTAGCAATCAGCCCCAGCATTTT. Amino acids: CASRQGSNQPQHF.

Only one count was recorded for this clone. The V call is TRBV4-2, the J call TRBJ2-2, with 7 bases aligning to TRBD2. Germline CDR1 is LGHNA and CDR2 is YNFKEQ. CDR3 size: 18 residues. V dropped 0 bases and J dropped 2; count of bases not matched to a gene: 9. CDR3 sequence reads: CASSQEAGLAANTGELFF. For the CDR3, the DNA is TGTGCCAGCAGCCAAGAGGCTGGCCTAGCGGCCAACACCGGGGAGCTGTTTTTT.

V and J are TRBV2 and TRBJ2-5; a possible D gene is TRBD2 (7 bases). The V and J ends lost 8 bases and 4 bases respectively, with 20 bases between them. The germline CDR1 and CDR2 sequences are SNHLY and FYNNEI. This CDR3 has 15 amino acids. The CDR3 nucleotides are TGTGCCAGCCGGGGGCGGGGGCTAGCAATAGAGACCCAGTACTTC. Its translation is CASRGRGLAIETQYF. Using reference TRBV2 and TRBJ2-5 for the parts outside the CDR3, the full variable domain is EPEVTQTPSHQVTQMGQEVILRCVPISNHLYFYWYRQILGQKVEFLVSFYNNEISEKSEIFDDQFSVERPDGSNFTLKIRSTKLEDSAMYFCASRGRGLAIETQYFGPGTRLLVL.

The chain has TRBV7-2 and TRBJ1-2, with D hard to call. Trimming took off 1 base at V and 0 bases at J, with 9 bases between the two ends. The germline V gene encodes CDR1 SGHTA and CDR2 FQGNSA. There are 15 residues in the CDR3. This CDR3 reads CASSLDAGANYGYTF. The CDR3 DNA reads TGTGCCAGCAGCTTAGATGCAGGAGCTAACTATGGCTACACCTTC.

The chain carries TRBV5-1 and TRBJ1-3; 7 bases align to TRBD1. J was trimmed by 3 bases and V by 4 bases; bases with no gene match: 13. CDR3 length: 17 residues. Germline V gives CDR1 SGHRS, CDR2 YFSETQ. In nucleotides, the CDR3 is TGCGCCAGCAGCCAACAGGGGCCTCGAGGGTTTGGAAACACCATATATTTT. Amino acid sequence: CASSQQGPRGFGNTIYF.